This T cell receptor (beta chain) emerged from a study of beta chain features in type 1 diabetes. Study summary: Age and gender were similar between patients and healthy donors, as were cell yields. Sorted cells from all samples, numbering roughly 100,000,000, were examined.

The sequenced template was cDNA made from the entire isolated RNA. Sequencing used immunoSEQ multiplex PCR; TCRdb keeps in-frame clones, though not all of them. The sample comprises 850,000 to 900,000 clones, roughly a sixth of which are singletons, and 0.02% to 0.025% rests with the top ten. Sorting of CD4+ naive, central memory, regulatory and stem cell-like memory cells was performed via CD45RO/CCR7/CD25/CD127/CD95/CD27. The V gene's germline CDR1 is LGHNA and CDR2 YNFKEQ. The CDR3 length is 13 residues. Trimming stripped 0 bases from V and 1 base from J, with 1 base between. This clone has just a few counts. Its antigen is still unknown. Other DNA sequences from this sample encode an identical CDR3 as well. Overall study findings and caveats: Researchers reported that naive, central memory and Treg TCRB repertoires appeared more similar in patients than in healthy donors.

The sequence was obtained from a woman in her late teens or twenties in good health. The sample consisted of naive CD4+ T cells from blood. The gene calls are TRBV4-2 and TRBJ1-5; no clear D gene. In DNA form, the CDR3 reads TGTGCCAGCAGCCAAGACAGCAATCAGCCCCAGCATTTT. Translated: CASSQDSNQPQHF.